The TCR beta chain described here comes from a study of human T cells and chemical hapten exposure. The overall study: Doses of diphenylcyclopropenone went to the patients' scalps weekly throughout the roughly 22-week study.

TCRdb used MiXCR to reprocess the RACE reads, holding one entry per CDR3 protein. The sample consists of 180,000 or so distinct CDR3 sequences, 20% to 25% of them appearing once. General observations from the study: Counts of expanded TCRs (at PT1) showed a positive correlation with patch test score.

Note on this clonotype: Its matching antigen is unknown.

Germline V gene sequence: CDR1 WSHSY, CDR2 SAAADI. There are 14 residues in the CDR3. Between the trimmed V and J ends, which lost 3 bases and 2 bases, there was a span of 11 bases. Time point meaning: patch test 1, 2 weeks after DPC sensitization. Treatment given: therapeutic diphenylcyclopropenone sensitization with weekly scalp DPC. The TCR comes from a woman between 45 and 60 years old with alopecia areata. Some clones in this sample may be carry-over from other donors' samples. This chain links TRBV10-2 with TRBJ2-7; D may correspond to TRBD1 or TRBD2 (6 bases each). This specimen was whole blood, taken in connection with sensitization to the hapten diphenylcyclopropenone (DPC). The CDR3 loop reads CASSEGGIAYEQYF. The CDR3 DNA sequence: TGCGCCAGCAGTGAAGGGGGGATAGCCTACGAGCAGTACTTC.